This T cell receptor (beta chain) appears in the sequencing data of a study of T cell responses to AZD1222 COVID-19 vaccine. The germline V and J ends were trimmed by 5 bases and 5 bases, with 7 bases remaining between them. CDR1 is KGHSH, CDR2 LQKENI, per germline. This CDR3 is 12 amino acids long. Overall study findings and caveats: There were mostly white British donors and more females than males, and clonal diversity was possibly underestimated.

Data came from immunoSEQ multiplex PCR; TCRdb stores just in-frame clones and leaves some out. The sample contains 120,000 or so clones, 85% to 90% of which appear only once. This clone appeared a few times. Its antigen is not known. This sequence originates from an adult in good health. The rearrangement links TRBV18 to TRBJ1-3, with D hard to call. Specimen: peripheral blood, collected on day 0 of AZD1222 vaccination. CDR3 nucleotides: TGTGCCAGCTCATCCGACAGAAACACCATATATTTT. Its translation: CASSSDRNTIYF.